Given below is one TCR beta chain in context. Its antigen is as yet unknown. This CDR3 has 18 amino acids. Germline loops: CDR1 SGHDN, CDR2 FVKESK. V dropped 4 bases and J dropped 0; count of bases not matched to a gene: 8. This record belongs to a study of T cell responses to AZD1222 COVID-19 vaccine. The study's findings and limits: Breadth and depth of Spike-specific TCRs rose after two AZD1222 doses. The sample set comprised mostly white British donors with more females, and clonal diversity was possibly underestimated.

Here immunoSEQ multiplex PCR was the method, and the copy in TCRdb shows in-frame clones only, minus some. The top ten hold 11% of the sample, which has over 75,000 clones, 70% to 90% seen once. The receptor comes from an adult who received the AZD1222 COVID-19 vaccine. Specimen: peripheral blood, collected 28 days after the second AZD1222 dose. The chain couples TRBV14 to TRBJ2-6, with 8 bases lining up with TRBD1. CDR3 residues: CASSPGQGPSSGANVLTF. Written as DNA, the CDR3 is TGTGCCAGCAGCCCCGGACAGGGCCCAAGCTCTGGGGCCAACGTCCTGACTTTC.